A few counts support the clone carrying this TCR beta chain. The germline CDR1 and CDR2 sequences are DFQATT and SNEGSKA (reference sequence). The CDR3 has 15 residues. TCRdb analysed the RT-PCR reads with MiXCR anew, one entry per CDR3 protein. This table holds 550,000 to 750,000 distinct CDR3 sequences, 13% to 15% found once. The chain carries TRBV20-1 and TRBJ2-1, with 13 nucleotides matching TRBD2. Source material: memory CD4+ T cells from blood. This clonotype originated in a female donor in good health, serving as a healthy control. CDR3 coding DNA: TGCAGCGGAGCCGGGACTAGCGGGACGACGTATGAGCAGTTCTTC. Its translation is CSGAGTSGTTYEQFF.